This T cell receptor (beta chain) was identified during a study of cytomegalovirus exposure and HLA in healthy donors. Deletions cut 3 bases from V and 4 bases from J, with 10 bases between. The V gene's germline CDR1 is SGHAT and CDR2 FQDESV (reference sequence). This CDR3 is 15 amino acids long. PCR used 60 Vbeta primers and 13 Jbeta primers. Measured with immunoSEQ multiplex PCR; TCRdb has only the in-frame clones, and not every one. In the table there are about 180,000 clones, about 80% of which are singletons. The chain combines TRBV11-1 with TRBJ2-6; D not certain. Sample: PBMCs. The clonotype originates from a man aged 40-49 years in good health and CMV-seronegative. CDR3 amino acids: CASSLIEIGANVLTF. CDR3 DNA: TGTGCCAGCAGCTTGATAGAGATAGGGGCCAACGTCCTGACTTTC. Full variable domain (rest looked up from reference TRBV11-1 and TRBJ2-6): EAEVAQSPRYKITEKSQAVAFWCDPISGHATLYWYRQILGQGPELLVQFQDESVVDDSQLPKDRFSAERLKGVDSTLKIQPAELGDSAMYLCASSLIEIGANVLTFGAGSRLTVL.